The rows below give T cell receptor beta chains drawn from one sample of a study of control samples from healthy donors and cancer patients. Method: immunoSEQ multiplex PCR; TCRdb's copy keeps in-frame clones and lacks some. The table has approximately 170,000 clones, roughly 90% seen once. Sequencing was done on a sample of blood. The receptors were gathered from a woman aged 45 to 65 in good health. CDR3s include the opening cysteine and the closing phenylalanine or tryptophan. Each record gives: D gene, clone size, J gene, V gene, CDR3 DNA, CDR3 protein. The D gene is left open where the match is weak. Part of the rows lack a size; the others show once, few, many or a class for expanded clones.

>-|-|TRBJ2-2|TRBV10-3
TGTGCCATCAGTCCCCAGTTCACCGGGGAGCTGTTTTTT
CAISPQFTGELFF
>-|-|TRBJ2-5|TRBV27
TGTGCCAGCAGTCCTCACCCGACCCAGACCCAAGAGACCCAGTACTTC
CASSPHPTQTQETQYF
>-|-|TRBJ1-3|TRBV6-5
TGTGCCAGCTGGGAACATACTTTAGTTGGAAACACCATATATTTT
CASWEHTLVGNTIYF
>-|once|TRBJ1-1|TRBV7-7
TGTGCTAGCAGCTTATCCCCCAGCACTGAAGCTTTCTTT
CASSLSPSTEAFF
>TRBD2|-|TRBJ2-5|TRBV7-9
TGTGCCTCATCGACAGCGGGAGGCACGGAGACCCAGTACTTC
CASSTAGGTETQYF
>-|-|TRBJ1-5|TRBV28
TGTGCCACTCACTTGGAAGGTCAGCCCCAGCATTTT
CATHLEGQPQHF
>TRBD1|once|TRBJ2-6|TRBV3-1/TRBV3-2
TGTGCCAGCAGCCAAGGGACAGGGGTTTCCGGGGCCAACGTCCTGACTTTC
CASSQGTGVSGANVLTF
>TRBD1|-|TRBJ1-2|TRBV6-5
TGTGCCAGCAGCAATACCCGGGACAGGGGGCCTGGCTACACCTTC
CASSNTRDRGPGYTF
>-|-|TRBJ1-1|TRBV6-2/TRBV6-3
TGTGCCAGCAGTTACATATCTTCGGGGGCAGGAATTGAAGCTTTCTTT
CASSYISSGAGIEAFF
>TRBD2|-|TRBJ2-6|TRBV2
TGTGCCAGCAGACCCAGGACTAGCGGGAGGGCGTCTGGGGCCAACGTCCTGACTTTC
CASRPRTSGRASGANVLTF
>-|-|TRBJ1-5|TRBV28
TGTGCCAGCAGTTTAGCTCTGGGCAATCAGCCCCAGCATTTT
CASSLALGNQPQHF
>TRBD2|-|TRBJ2-5|TRBV3-1/TRBV3-2
TGTGCCAGCAGCCCCGGGCTAGCGGGAGGTGAGACCCAGTACTTC
CASSPGLAGGETQYF
>-|-|TRBJ1-4|TRBV27
TGTGCCAGCGGGGGCGGATTTGAAAAACTGTTTTTT
CASGGGFEKLFF
>-|-|TRBJ2-3|TRBV13
TGTGCCAGCAACCGACGGGGCGGAGCCCCTTACACAGATACGCAGTATTTT
CASNRRGGAPYTDTQYF
>-|-|TRBJ1-5|TRBV15
TGTGCCACCTCCACCCAGGGGCGACGCGAGCCCCAGCATTTT
CATSTQGRREPQHF
>-|-|TRBJ1-2|TRBV9
TGTGCCAGCAGCGTTCAAAGGATCGTCTATGGCTACACCTTC
CASSVQRIVYGYTF
>-|-|TRBJ1-5|TRBV6-2/TRBV6-3
TGTGCCAGCAGTTGGGCCCGACGGTCTAATCAGCCCCAGCATTTT
CASSWARRSNQPQHF
>-|-|TRBJ2-1|TRBV5-1
TGCGCCAGCAGGGATGGGGGGCGAGTTTTCTACAATGAGCAGTTCTTC
CASRDGGRVFYNEQFF
>-|-|TRBJ1-1|TRBV18
TGTGCCAGCTCACACGACAGGAACACTGAAGCTTTCTTT
CASSHDRNTEAFF
>-|-|TRBJ2-7|TRBV4-3
TGCGCCAGCAGCTCAGACGCAGGTTACGAGCAGTACTTC
CASSSDAGYEQYF
>TRBD2|-|TRBJ2-7|TRBV7-9
TGTGCCAGCAGCACTGGACTAGTTAGGGACGAGCAGTACTTC
CASSTGLVRDEQYF
>-|-|TRBJ2-7|TRBV29-1
TGCAGCACAGGCGAGGGGTATTACGCCGAGCAGTACTTC
CSTGEGYYAEQYF
>-|-|TRBJ1-5|TRBV5-8
TGTGCCAGCAGCTTGTACAATCAGCCCCAGCATTTT
CASSLYNQPQHF
>TRBD1|-|TRBJ1-2|TRBV3-1/TRBV3-2
TGTGCCAGCAGCCAGCGACAGGGGAGTGGCTACACCTTC
CASSQRQGSGYTF
>-|-|TRBJ1-2|TRBV29-1
TGCAGCGTTGAAAGGGAGAGGAATGGCTACACCTTC
CSVERERNGYTF
>-|-|TRBJ1-5|TRBV27
TGTGCCAGCAGTTTCCACGGGACGGACAATCAGCCCCAGCATTTT
CASSFHGTDNQPQHF
>-|-|TRBJ2-3|TRBV12-3/TRBV12-4
TGTGCCAGCAGTTTCCGCTGGACAGATACGCAGTATTTT
CASSFRWTDTQYF
>-|-|TRBJ1-5|TRBV11-2
TGTGCCAGCAGCCGGGGTATGAATCAGCCCCAGCATTTT
CASSRGMNQPQHF
>-|-|TRBJ1-1|TRBV27
TGTGCCAGCAGTCGCCGGACGGACACTGAAGCTTTCTTT
CASSRRTDTEAFF
>-|-|TRBJ2-1|TRBV4-3
TGCGCCAGCAGCCAAGATAGGCAGGGCTTGGGTGAGCAGTTCTTC
CASSQDRQGLGEQFF
>-|-|TRBJ2-5|TRBV6-6
TGTGCCAGCAGACAAGGCACAACCCAGTACTTC
CASRQGTTQYF
>TRBD2|-|TRBJ2-1|TRBV14
TGTGCCAGCAGCCCCTATTCACTAGCGGGCCACTACAATGAGCAGTTCTTC
CASSPYSLAGHYNEQFF
>TRBD1|-|TRBJ1-2|TRBV4-3
TGCGCCAGCAGCCAAGTCGGGACAGGGCGGGAATATGGCTACACCTTC
CASSQVGTGREYGYTF
>-|-|TRBJ1-6|TRBV5-4
TGTGCCAGCAGCTTGGAGGGGCTGAGTTCACCCCTCCACTTT
CASSLEGLSSPLHF
>-|-|TRBJ1-4|TRBV5-1
TGCGCCAGCAGCTTGGGGGGGACGACCCAAAAACTGTTTTTT
CASSLGGTTQKLFF
>-|-|TRBJ2-7|TRBV7-6
TGTGCCAGCACAACCGGGACGGTTGGCTACGAGCAGTACTTC
CASTTGTVGYEQYF
>TRBD1|-|TRBJ1-2|TRBV7-9
TGTGCCAGCAGGTATCCCGGGACAGGGGCCTATGGCTACACCTTC
CASRYPGTGAYGYTF
>TRBD2|-|TRBJ2-5|TRBV7-2
TGTGCCAGCAGCTTAAGGCTAGCGGGGGGGCTACAAGAGACCCAGTACTTC
CASSLRLAGGLQETQYF
>-|once|TRBJ1-5|TRBV28
TGTGCCAGCAGTCCTCCGGGAGGTCGGGATCAGCCCCAGCATTTT
CASSPPGGRDQPQHF
>TRBD2|-|TRBJ2-3|TRBV5-1
TGCGCCAGCAGCTTGGATGGGCGGGGGGGACCGGATACGCAGTATTTT
CASSLDGRGGPDTQYF
>-|-|TRBJ1-1|TRBV2
TGTGCCAGCAGTGAAGGAATCGGGGGGAGCACTGAAGCTTTCTTT
CASSEGIGGSTEAFF
>-|-|TRBJ1-1|TRBV10-3
TGTGCCATCAGTGCGACAGGAATGAACACTGAAGCTTTCTTT
CAISATGMNTEAFF
>-|-|TRBJ1-2|TRBV4-3
TGCGCCAGCAGCCAAGATGGCAGCGGCAACTATGGCTACACCTTC
CASSQDGSGNYGYTF
>-|-|TRBJ2-5|TRBV28
TGTGCCAGCAGTGATGGGGGGATCCGGGAGACCCAGTACTTC
CASSDGGIRETQYF
>TRBD2|-|TRBJ2-1|TRBV5-1
TGCGCCAGCAGCCCTGGGACTAGCGGGGAAGAGCAGTTCTTC
CASSPGTSGEEQFF
>-|few|TRBJ1-1|TRBV3-1/TRBV3-2
TGTGCCAGCAGCCGGGGGGGCACTGAAGCTTTCTTT
CASSRGGTEAFF
>TRBD1|-|TRBJ1-2|TRBV7-9
TGTGCCAGCAGCTCGCAAGGACAGGGGGCGCAAGGTCCCTTCTTC
CASSSQGQGAQGPFF
>-|-|TRBJ2-3|TRBV30
TGTGCCTGGAGTCAAGGTTCTAGCACAGATACGCAGTATTTT
CAWSQGSSTDTQYF
>TRBD2|-|TRBJ2-7|TRBV11-1
TGTGCCAGCAGTGTAGCGGGAGAGATCTTCTACGAGCAGTACTTC
CASSVAGEIFYEQYF
>TRBD1|-|TRBJ1-1|TRBV7-9
TGTGCCAGCAGCTTTAAATTCGGGACAGGGATACCGAACACTGAAGCTTTCTTT
CASSFKFGTGIPNTEAFF
>-|few|TRBJ1-6|TRBV6-1
TGTGCCAGCAGTGAAGCGGCTAGACAGGACAGTTCACCCCTCCACTTT
CASSEAARQDSSPLHF
>-|-|TRBJ1-6|TRBV2
TGTGCCAGCAGAAAGGGGGTTGATAATTCACCCCTCCACTTT
CASRKGVDNSPLHF
>TRBD2|-|TRBJ2-5|TRBV27
TGTGCCAGCAGTTTCTTGACGGGACTAGCGGGGAGGGAGACCCAGTACTTC
CASSFLTGLAGRETQYF
>-|-|TRBJ2-1|TRBV9
TGTGCCAGCAGTCGACAGGGAGGTTTGGTCAATGAGCAGTTCTTC
CASSRQGGLVNEQFF
>TRBD1|-|TRBJ1-5|TRBV24-1
TGTGCCACCAGTGATTCCGGACAGGGTGGCAATCAGCCCCAGCATTTT
CATSDSGQGGNQPQHF
>-|-|TRBJ2-7|TRBV28
TGTGCCTCCGAAGGGGGACGGAAGTATGTGTACTTC
CASEGGRKYVYF
>-|many|TRBJ2-7|TRBV7-3
TGTGCCAGCAGCTTAATGCCAGGACAAATCTACGAGCAGTACTTC
CASSLMPGQIYEQYF
>-|once|TRBJ2-3|TRBV15
TGTGCCACCAGCAGAGCGGGGCTTACAGATACGCAGTATTTT
CATSRAGLTDTQYF
>-|-|TRBJ1-2|TRBV5-1
TGCGCCAGCAGCACGACAGGATCCTATGGCTACACCTTC
CASSTTGSYGYTF